Here is one T cell receptor (beta chain) with its context. The antigen remains undetermined. This record comes from a study of cytomegalovirus exposure and HLA in healthy donors. About the study: Out of 170 million or so T cells, an earlier analysis found fewer than 140 million unique TCR beta sequences in total. Whole-study results and caveats: The authors assumed roughly uniform sequencing depth across donors for presence/absence analyses. Some TCR beta chains (roughly 150 of them) were listed as cytomegalovirus-associated.

With 60 Vbeta and 13 Jbeta primers, the PCR was carried out. Sequencing was performed with immunoSEQ multiplex PCR; in TCRdb, only in-frame clones are kept and a portion is missing. The table includes 110,000 to 150,000 clones, just under 85% detected once. The sequenced material came from PBMCs. The TCR originated in a woman aged 60-75 years in good health and CMV-seropositive.

CDR3 sequence reads: CASWDRHLLPLEGQPQHF. CDR3 coding DNA: TGCGCCAGCTGGGACAGGCATCTGCTCCCTCTCGAAGGTCAGCCCCAGCATTTT. The chain combines TRBV10-1 with TRBJ1-5; 8 bases are shared with TRBD1. CDR3 length: 18 amino acids. With V trimmed by 8 bases and J by 6 bases, 21 bases remained unmatched. Germline-derived CDR1 and CDR2 are WNHNN and SYGVQD (reference sequence).